This TCR beta chain was captured in a study of blood T cell repertoires in COVID-19. Study background: Both acute and convalescent COVID-19 samples were obtained from the United States, Italy and Spain. Sources were T cells, B-cell-depleted T cells, or PBMCs; the material itself was cDNA or gDNA.

Original methodology: Amplification of reference gene primers was used by the study to estimate nucleated cell counts. Sequenced by immunoSEQ multiplex PCR; TCRdb stores in-frame clones only, minus some. V and J calls and clone size are given by that table; D and trimming were obtained from the DNA. The data contain roughly 87,000 clones, around 82% of them singletons. While infection was still active, Seattle patients were enrolled and then followed longitudinally. The V end lost 5 bases, the J end lost 2 bases, and 12 bases lay between the germline ends. CDR1 and CDR2 (germline): SGHRS, YFSETQ. This CDR3 region has 14 residues.

This receptor was taken from a woman over 75 with COVID-19, enrolled during active disease. The gene calls are TRBV5-1 and TRBJ2-3; D may be TRBD2 (6 bases). Sequenced: peripheral blood. The DNA of the CDR3 is TGCGCCAGCAGGGGTGGGACTTACACAGATACGCAGTATTTT. This sequence encodes CASRGGTYTDTQYF.